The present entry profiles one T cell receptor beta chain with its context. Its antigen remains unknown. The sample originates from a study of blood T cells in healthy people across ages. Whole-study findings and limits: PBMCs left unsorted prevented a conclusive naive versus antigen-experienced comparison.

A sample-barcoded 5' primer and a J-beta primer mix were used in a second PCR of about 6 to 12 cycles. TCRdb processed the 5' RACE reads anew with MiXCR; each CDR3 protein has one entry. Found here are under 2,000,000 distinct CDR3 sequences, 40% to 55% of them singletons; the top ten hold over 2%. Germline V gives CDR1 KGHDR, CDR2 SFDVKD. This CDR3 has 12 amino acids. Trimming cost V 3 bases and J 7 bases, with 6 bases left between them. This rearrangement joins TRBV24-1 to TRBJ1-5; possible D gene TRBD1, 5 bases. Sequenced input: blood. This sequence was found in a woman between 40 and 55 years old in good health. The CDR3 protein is CATSDGGQPQHF. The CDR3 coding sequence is TGTGCCACCAGTGATGGGGGACAGCCCCAGCATTTT.